The subject of this entry is one T cell receptor (beta chain). The data are from a study of blood T cell repertoires in COVID-19. The trim removed 3 bases at V and 7 bases at J, leaving 4 bases unmatched. Germline V CDR1 and CDR2: LGHDT, YNNKEL (reference sequence). This CDR3 has 13 residues. The method was immunoSEQ multiplex PCR; TCRdb's version includes in-frame clones alone and lacks a portion of them. This sample yields 140,000 to 150,000 clones, of which around 72% are seen a single time; less than 2% belongs to the top ten. The source material was peripheral blood. The TCR sequence derives from an older woman with acute or convalescent COVID-19. This chain uses TRBV3-1 (or the pseudogene TRBV3-2) with TRBJ1-2; 8 nucleotides match TRBD1. This CDR3 reads CASSQSRGRGYTF. The CDR3 region has the DNA TGTGCCAGCAGCCAGAGCAGGGGGCGTGGCTACACCTTC.